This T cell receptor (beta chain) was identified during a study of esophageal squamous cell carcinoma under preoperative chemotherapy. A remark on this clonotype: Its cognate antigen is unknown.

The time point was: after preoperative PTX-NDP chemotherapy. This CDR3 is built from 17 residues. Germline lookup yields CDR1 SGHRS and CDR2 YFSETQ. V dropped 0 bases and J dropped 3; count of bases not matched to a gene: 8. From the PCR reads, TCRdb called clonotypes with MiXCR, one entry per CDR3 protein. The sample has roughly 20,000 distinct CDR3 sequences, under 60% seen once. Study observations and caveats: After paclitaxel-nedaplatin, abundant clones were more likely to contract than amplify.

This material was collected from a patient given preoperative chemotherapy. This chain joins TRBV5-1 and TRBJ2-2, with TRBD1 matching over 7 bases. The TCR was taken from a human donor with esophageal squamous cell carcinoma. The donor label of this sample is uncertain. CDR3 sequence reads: CASSLVTGKGDTGELFF. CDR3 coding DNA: TGCGCCAGCAGCTTGGTGACAGGGAAGGGGGACACCGGGGAGCTGTTTTTT.